What follows describes a single T cell receptor beta chain. Which antigen it targets is not known. The sample holds no much larger clone one base away, and base qualities are not on file. Whole blood was collected in K2EDTA tubes by collaborating institutions according to the institutions' own protocols. For TCRbeta analysis, collaborators shipped samples as frozen whole blood, isolated PBMCs, or DNA extracted from either of those sample types. TCRbeta CDR3 regions were amplified from genomic DNA using the immunoSEQ Assay, a bias-controlled multiplex PCR. The study's own analysis went as follows. Within the assay, amplification of reference gene primers was used to estimate how many nucleated cells each sample contained. To quantify the absolute abundance of each unique TCRbeta CDR3 rearrangement, sequence reads were collapsed and filtered. For each sample, productive Simpson clonality was calculated as the square root of Simpson's diversity index over productive rearrangements. The source is immuneACCESS, and TCRdb retained only in-frame sequences with V and J called. Part of the clones is not carried over; for the studies checked, unresolved V genes explain less than half of this, and the remainder is unexplained. V and J calls and clone size are those listed in that table; D and trimming were worked out from the DNA. The sample has over 250,000 clones on record, 85% of them singletons. Of the sample, 13% falls within the top ten clones.

This specimen comes from a study of blood T cell repertoires in COVID-19 (dated by TCRdb to the early 2020s). For context, the study as a whole: The collaborator samples originated in the United States, Italy and Spain and spanned the acute and convalescent phases of COVID-19. The material from the prospective study consisted of cDNA or gDNA derived from T cells, B-cell-depleted T cells, or PBMCs. Subjects who had been exposed to COVID-19, were actively infected with it, or had recovered from it provided the deeply sampled blood TCRbeta repertoires that made up the dataset. A freely available public database, intended as a resource for researchers studying the immune response to SARS-CoV-2, is where the repertoires were released. Sample metadata almost always included a de-identified subject ID, COVID-19 status, age in years and sex. Samples came from the ongoing ImmuneRACE study (first 160 participants) plus 1,254 subjects from 6 global collaborators. Where available, HLA class I and class II types were taken from metadata supplied by the sample provider and were not determined by assay-based typing.

Its CDR3 holds 15 amino acids, cysteine through phenylalanine. Kept here is only the CDR3 DNA, which spans 45 bases and is read in frame from base 1. The germline V gene yields SGHRS for CDR1 and YFSETQ for CDR2. Unmatched junction bases come to 6, with V trimmed by 0 bases and J by 4 bases. Findings and caveats that apply to the study as a whole: The amount of clinical and demographic metadata varied by source and participant and was provided uncurated.

Sequences were obtained from peripheral blood. The receptor chain draws on TRBV5-1 and TRBJ2-5, with 7 junctional bases fitting TRBD1. This TCR derives from a human donor in a cohort sampled during active COVID-19. The CDR3: CASSLANRGGETQYF. The bases read TGCGCCAGCAGCTTGGCCAACAGGGGTGGAGAGACCCAGTACTTC.